This TCR beta chain originates from a study of T-cell reconstitution after alpha-beta-depleted transplantation in children. Regarding the study as a whole: Some patients' high day-60 TCRbeta diversity was attributed to recipient cells surviving conditioning. It was newly produced T cells that mostly accounted for T-cell counts and diversity one year after transplant.

This clonotype has ten or more counts. Its antigen is currently unknown. V was pared by 4 bases and J by 8 bases, with 8 bases between. The CDR3 length is 12 residues. The germline V gene has CDR1 MNHNS and CDR2 SASEGT. This sample's TCRbeta library carried unique molecular identifier barcodes. TCRdb analysed the PCR reads with MiXCR anew, one entry per CDR3 protein. Altogether a few hundred thousand distinct CDR3 sequences are present, around 9.1% being singletons, with the ten largest covering 7.5%. This receptor was obtained from a boy in the first two years of life with acute myeloid leukemia, due to receive a stem cell transplant. Sequences were derived from PBMCs, sampled before TCRalphabeta/CD19-depleted stem cell transplant. This chain connects TRBV6-1 to TRBJ1-4, with unresolved D. The CDR3 DNA reads as TGTGCCAGCAGTGCCTCCGTCGAAAAACTGTTTTTT. Its translation is CASSASVEKLFF.